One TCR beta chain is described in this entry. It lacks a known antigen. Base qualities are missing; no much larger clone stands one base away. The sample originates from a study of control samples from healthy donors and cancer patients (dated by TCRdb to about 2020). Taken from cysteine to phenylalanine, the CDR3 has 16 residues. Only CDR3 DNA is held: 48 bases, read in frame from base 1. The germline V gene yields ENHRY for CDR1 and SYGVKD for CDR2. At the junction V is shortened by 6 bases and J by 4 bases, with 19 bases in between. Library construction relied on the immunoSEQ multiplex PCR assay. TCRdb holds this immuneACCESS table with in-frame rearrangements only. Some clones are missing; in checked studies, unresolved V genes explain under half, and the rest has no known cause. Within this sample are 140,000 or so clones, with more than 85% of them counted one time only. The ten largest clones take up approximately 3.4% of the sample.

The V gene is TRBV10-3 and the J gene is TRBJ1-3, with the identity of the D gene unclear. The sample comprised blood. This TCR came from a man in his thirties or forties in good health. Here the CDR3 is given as CAISLIPQAEGNTIYF. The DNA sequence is TGTGCCATCAGCCTAATCCCCCAGGCCGAGGGAAACACCATATATTTT.